Shown below are 30 T cell receptor beta chains from a single sample sequenced in a study of shared clonotypes between healthy human individuals. Here immunoSEQ multiplex PCR was the method, and the copy in TCRdb shows in-frame clones only, minus some. There are around 450,000 clones in the sample; 79% occur only once, and 13% lies in the top ten. The sequenced sample was PBMCs. These receptors all come from a woman between 40 and 50 years old in good health. Some clones in this sample may be carry-over from other donors' samples.

This sequence joins TRBV4-1 and TRBJ2-5, with no clear D. The CDR3 totals 14 residues. The germline CDR1 and CDR2 sequences are MGHRA and YSYEKL. Trimming stripped 0 bases from V and 1 base from J, with 6 bases between. The CDR3 DNA sequence: TGCGCCAGCAGCCAAGATACCTTCCAAGAGACCCAGTACTTC. Translation gives CASSQDTFQETQYF.

The chain carries TRBV28 and TRBJ1-4; D unclear. V gave up 2 bases and J gave up 8 bases, with 6 bases separating them. This CDR3 spans 12 amino acids. The germline V gene encodes CDR1 MDHEN and CDR2 SYDVKM. In DNA, the CDR3 is TGTGCCAGCAGTTTAATTGGGGAAAAACTGTTTTTT. This codes for CASSLIGEKLFF.

This clone was detected only a few times. The rearrangement joins TRBV29-1 to TRBJ1-2; D may be TRBD1 (6 bases). CDR1 and CDR2 (germline): SQVTM, ANQGSEA. The length of the CDR3 is 12 residues. V shed 4 bases and J shed 4 bases, with 10 bases lying between them. The CDR3 DNA sequence: TGCAGCGTTGGAGGGGGGCCCTATGGCTACACCTTC. It encodes CSVGGGPYGYTF.

This sequence joins TRBV9 and TRBJ2-2; D is ambiguous. From germline, CDR1 is SGDLS and CDR2 YYNGEE. V lost 0 bases and J lost 1, with 7 bases in between. The CDR3 has 15 amino acids. The CDR3 spells CASSVGIGNTGELFF. The CDR3 nucleotides are TGTGCCAGCAGCGTAGGAATCGGGAACACCGGGGAGCTGTTTTTT.

The rearrangement joins TRBV4-1 to TRBJ2-1, with D tentatively TRBD2 (5 bases). This CDR3 contains 16 residues. The ends were cut back, 2 bases at V and 5 bases at J, with 16 bases in the middle. Germline lookup yields CDR1 MGHRA and CDR2 YSYEKL. CDR3 residues: CASSQKSASRDNEQFF. CDR3 nucleotides: TGCGCCAGCAGCCAAAAATCGGCTAGCCGGGACAATGAGCAGTTCTTC.

The chain joins TRBV18 to TRBJ2-1; no clear D. Germline loops: CDR1 KGHSH, CDR2 LQKENI. The CDR3 is 14 residues long. Deletions cut 8 bases from V and 0 bases from J, with 11 bases between. Here the CDR3 reads CASASASSYNEQFF. For the CDR3, the DNA is TGTGCCAGCGCCAGCGCGAGCTCCTACAATGAGCAGTTCTTC.

CDR3 region: CASSRRDRAYEQYF. The CDR3 nucleotides read TGTGCCAGTAGTCGACGGGACAGAGCCTACGAGCAGTACTTC. This rearrangement joins TRBV19 to TRBJ2-7, with TRBD1 identical over 7 bases. The CDR3 loop spans 14 amino acids. Germline CDR1 and CDR2: LNHDA and SQIVND (reference sequence). V lost 5 bases and J lost 2; bases outside the gene matches: 6.

The chain's CDR3 is CASRYSYQETQYF. CDR3 nucleotide sequence: TGTGCCAGCAGATACAGTTACCAAGAGACCCAGTACTTC. This chain joins TRBV28 and TRBJ2-5; D gene unclear. This CDR3 is built from 13 residues. CDR1 MDHEN and CDR2 SYDVKM come from the germline V gene. The V end lost 6 bases, the J end lost 0 bases, and 8 bases lay between the germline ends.

V usage is TRBV11-3 and J usage is TRBJ2-5; 7 bases are a match to TRBD1. CDR3 length equals 13 residues. The ends lost 4 bases at V and 5 bases at J; junction bases unmatched: 4. CDR1 is SGHNT, CDR2 YENEEA, per germline. The CDR3, as DNA: TGTGCCAGCAGCTACGACAGGGTCGAGACCCAGTACTTC. This codes for CASSYDRVETQYF.

This chain joins TRBV19 and TRBJ2-1, with D tentatively TRBD1 (5 bases). The CDR3 has 15 amino acids. Deletions cut 5 bases from V and 6 bases from J, with 17 bases between. Per germline, CDR1 LNHDA and CDR2 SQIVND (reference sequence). DNA of the CDR3: TGTGCCAGTAGTCCCCTATGGTATGGGGCCAATGAGCAGTTCTTC. It is translated as CASSPLWYGANEQFF.

The CDR3 DNA is TGCGCCAGCAGCCTCTGGACTAGCGGGAGTGGAGCCTACGAGCAGTACTTC. Translation: CASSLWTSGSGAYEQYF. The rearrangement joins TRBV5-1 to TRBJ2-7; 13 positions agree with TRBD2. Germline V CDR1 and CDR2: SGHRS, YFSETQ. The CDR3 covers 17 residues. V trimming: 4 bases; J trimming: 2 bases; junction bases outside the gene matches: 9. The full variable domain, rest sourced from reference TRBV5-1 and TRBJ2-7, is KAGVTQTPRYLIKTRGQQVTLSCSPISGHRSVSWYQQTPGQGLQFLFEYFSETQRNKGNFPGRFSGRQFSNSRSEMNVSTLELGDSALYLCASSLWTSGSGAYEQYFGPGTRLTVT.

The V gene is TRBV4-1, the J gene TRBJ2-5; TRBD1 aligns across 8 bases. From germline, CDR1 is MGHRA and CDR2 YSYEKL. The CDR3 length is 16 residues. The V segment lost 3 bases and the J segment 4 bases; nucleotides outside the gene matches: 10. The CDR3 DNA follows: TGCGCCAGCAGCCAGGTCGGGACAGGCGGCGGAGAGACCCAGTACTTC. Encoded protein: CASSQVGTGGGETQYF.

This chain connects TRBV9 to TRBJ2-7, with 10 nucleotides matching TRBD1. The CDR3 has 14 amino acids. Trimming removed 5 bases from V and 5 bases from J; junction bases left unmatched: 7. Germline assignment: CDR1 SGDLS and CDR2 YYNGEE. The CDR3 reads CASSPGQGSHEQYF. CDR3 nucleotides: TGTGCCAGCAGTCCGGGACAGGGGTCCCACGAGCAGTACTTC. The complete variable domain, with remaining parts taken from reference TRBV9 and TRBJ2-7, reads DSGVTQTPKHLITATGQRVTLRCSPRSGDLSVYWYQQSLDQGLQFLIQYYNGEERAKGNILERFSAQQFPDLHSELNLSSLELGDSALYFCASSPGQGSHEQYFGPGTRLTVT.

The rearrangement joins TRBV28 to TRBJ2-6; 8 nucleotides agree with TRBD1. Germline V gene sequence: CDR1 MDHEN, CDR2 SYDVKM. There are 18 residues in the CDR3. Unmatched junction bases numbered 8, after V lost 4 bases and J lost 0 bases. CDR3 amino acids: CASSSRGQAFSGANVLTF. CDR3 in DNA: TGTGCCAGCAGTTCCAGGGGACAGGCCTTCTCTGGGGCCAACGTCCTGACTTTC. The whole variable domain, filled in from reference TRBV28 and TRBJ2-6, reads DVKVTQSSRYLVKRTGEKVFLECVQDMDHENMFWYRQDPGLGLRLIYFSYDVKMKEKGDIPEGYSVSREKKERFSLILESASTNQTSMYLCASSSRGQAFSGANVLTFGAGSRLTVL.

The V and J genes are TRBV5-4 and TRBJ2-2; 9 positions agree with TRBD2. The CDR3 covers 15 residues. Looked up from germline, CDR1 is SGHNT and CDR2 is YYREEE (reference sequence). V was clipped by 1 base and J by 10 bases; unmatched bases: 8. The CDR3, as DNA: TGTGCCAGCAGCTTGAGGCGGGAGGGCCGCCAGGAGCTGTTTTTT. Protein product: CASSLRREGRQELFF.

The rearrangement joins TRBV11-3 to TRBJ2-7; unclear D gene. This CDR3 has 16 amino acids. The germline V gene encodes CDR1 SGHNT and CDR2 YENEEA. The germline V and J ends were trimmed by 2 bases and 4 bases, with 18 bases remaining between them. CDR3 region: CASSLISGGPFYEQYF. The CDR3 DNA is TGTGCCAGCAGCTTAATTTCGGGCGGCCCTTTTTACGAGCAGTACTTC.

The chain combines TRBV29-1 with TRBJ2-1; maybe TRBD2 (6 bases). CDR3 length: 14 residues. CDR1 and CDR2 (germline): SQVTM, ANQGSEA. V lost 4 bases and J lost 6, with 16 bases in between. Here the CDR3 DNA reads TGCAGCGTTGGGGGGACTCCAGGGCTCAATGAGCAGTTCTTC. Translating it yields CSVGGTPGLNEQFF.

The rearrangement joins TRBV15 to TRBJ1-1; 7 nucleotides line up with TRBD1. The V gene end was trimmed by 0 bases and the J gene end by 1 base; junction bases not matched to a gene: 11. The CDR3 loop spans 18 amino acids. Germline CDR1 reads LNHNV; CDR2 reads YYDKDF (reference sequence). The CDR3 loop reads CATSRDRRGGPENTEAFF. The CDR3, as DNA: TGTGCCACCAGCAGAGATAGACGAGGGGGCCCTGAGAACACTGAAGCTTTCTTT.

The V call is TRBV4-1, the J call TRBJ2-5; D might be TRBD1 or TRBD2, each matching 5 bases. V was cut by 3 bases and J by 1 base, with 9 bases left in between. CDR1 is MGHRA, CDR2 YSYEKL, per germline. The CDR3 contains 14 residues. CDR3 in DNA: TGCGCCAGCAGCCATGGGACGTTCCAAGAGACCCAGTACTTC. This sequence encodes CASSHGTFQETQYF.

V and J are TRBV5-1 and TRBJ2-7; D is possibly TRBD2 (6 bases). The CDR3 is 14 residues long. CDR1 and CDR2 from the germline V gene are SGHRS and YFSETQ. The ends were cut back, 0 bases at V and 5 bases at J, with 12 bases in the middle. The CDR3 loop is CASSLDAGNNEQYF. CDR3 sequence (DNA): TGCGCCAGCAGCTTGGACGCGGGGAACAACGAGCAGTACTTC.

The CDR3 loop reads CASSLSGSDKIEQFF. CDR3 DNA sequence: TGTGCCAGCAGCTTATCGGGCAGTGACAAAATAGAGCAGTTCTTC. This chain links TRBV7-3 with TRBJ2-1, with D uncertain. CDR1 is SGHTA, CDR2 FQGTGA, per germline. V was trimmed by 2 bases and J by 10 bases, leaving 18 bases between them. CDR3 length equals 15 residues. The full variable domain, with the rest looked up from reference TRBV7-3 and TRBJ2-1, is GAGVSQTPSNKVTEKGKYVELRCDPISGHTALYWYRQSLGQGPEFLIYFQGTGAADDSGLPNDRFFAVRPEGSVSTLKIQRTERGDSAVYLCASSLSGSDKIEQFFGPGTRLTVL.

Details on this clone: A much larger clonotype is one base distant, so this may be a read error. The same CDR3 also results from other DNA sequences found in this sample. The V call is TRBV5-1, the J call TRBJ2-5; no reliable D call. The CDR3 has 13 residues. V dropped 0 bases and J dropped 1 base, with 4 bases sitting between them. Germline V lookup: CDR1 SGHRS, CDR2 YFSETQ. The CDR3 region has the DNA TGCGCCAGCAGCTTGGGCCCCCAAGAGACCCAGTACTTC. It codes for CASSLGPQETQYF.

This sequence joins TRBV15 and TRBJ2-3; 9 bases map to TRBD2. The V gene end was trimmed by 1 base and the J gene end by 3 bases; junction bases not matched to a gene: 5. This CDR3 is 16 amino acids long. Germline loops: CDR1 LNHNV, CDR2 YYDKDF (reference sequence). The CDR3 region has the DNA TGTGCCACCAGCAGAGGTACTAGCGGGTGGACAGATACGCAGTATTTT. Protein: CATSRGTSGWTDTQYF.

The V gene is TRBV7-2, the J gene TRBJ2-2; D is possibly TRBD1 or TRBD2 (5 bases each). Germline V gene data show CDR1 as SGHTA and CDR2 as FQGNSA. V dropped 2 bases and J dropped 6 bases, with 10 bases sitting between them. The CDR3 length is 14 residues. In nucleotides, the CDR3 is TGTGCCAGCAGCTTATCTCGGGGCCCCGGGGAGCTGTTTTTT. It codes for CASSLSRGPGELFF. The complete variable domain, with remaining parts taken from reference TRBV7-2 and TRBJ2-2, reads GAGVSQSPSNKVTEKGKDVELRCDPISGHTALYWYRQSLGQGLEFLIYFQGNSAPDKSGLPSDRFSAERTGGSVSTLTIQRTQQEDSAVYLCASSLSRGPGELFFGEGSRLTVL.

The CDR3 is CASSYSGGRDSPYTF. Here the CDR3 DNA reads TGTGCCAGCAGTTACTCCGGGGGCCGGGACAGTCCCTACACCTTC. The chain uses TRBV6-5 and TRBJ1-2; 7 positions agree with TRBD1. CDR3 length equals 15 residues. The trim removed 0 bases at V and 10 bases at J, leaving 11 bases unmatched. Germline CDR1 MNHEY, CDR2 SVGAGI.

The gene calls are TRBV7-3 and TRBJ1-1, with D uncertain. This CDR3 comprises 14 residues. Germline loops: CDR1 SGHTA, CDR2 FQGTGA. The V gene lost 5 bases and the J gene lost 7 bases, with 17 bases spanning the gap. Here the CDR3 DNA reads TGTGCCAGCAGCCAAGCTGGCCCTTCTGGTGAAGCTTTCTTT. The encoded protein is CASSQAGPSGEAFF.

The rearrangement joins TRBV10-3 to TRBJ2-7; D is unclear. CDR1 ENHRY and CDR2 SYGVKD come from the germline V gene. V gave up 6 bases and J gave up 5 bases, with 11 bases separating them. CDR3 length: 12 residues. CDR3 loop: CAISTVSNEQYF. In DNA form, the CDR3 reads TGTGCCATCAGCACAGTTTCTAACGAGCAGTACTTC.

J is TRBJ2-7 and V is TRBV5-5, with unresolved D. The CDR3 spans 15 residues. CDR1 SGHKS and CDR2 YYEKEE come from the germline V gene (reference sequence). V was pared by 2 bases and J by 3 bases, with 15 bases between. CDR3 amino acids: CASSFAANSNYEQYF. The CDR3 bases are TGTGCCAGCAGCTTTGCGGCCAATAGCAACTACGAGCAGTACTTC.

The chain recombines TRBV19 with TRBJ1-3, with TRBD1 matching 9 bases. The CDR3 is 16 residues long. The ends lost 8 bases at V and 0 bases at J; junction bases unmatched: 8. The germline V gene encodes CDR1 LNHDA and CDR2 SQIVND (reference sequence). CDR3 amino acids: CASLDRGFGSGNTIYF. DNA for the CDR3: TGTGCCAGTCTGGACAGGGGATTTGGCTCTGGAAACACCATATATTTT.

The genes are TRBV14 and TRBJ2-2; 10 bases map to TRBD2. V lost 6 bases to trimming and J lost 6 bases; unmatched junction nucleotides: 7. This CDR3 is built from 15 residues. Germline loops: CDR1 SGHDN, CDR2 FVKESK. The CDR3 here is CASRASGRAAGELFF. CDR3 nucleotide sequence: TGTGCCAGCAGGGCGAGCGGGAGGGCCGCCGGGGAGCTGTTTTTT.